Below, 14 T cell receptor beta chains from the same sample are listed, as sequenced in a study of blood T cell repertoires in COVID-19. Assay: immunoSEQ multiplex PCR; the TCRdb copy retains only in-frame clones and omits some. The profile shows some 15,000 clones, 70% to 80% of them singletons. Source material: peripheral blood. The source is a human donor in a cohort sampled during active COVID-19.

V is TRBV28 and J is TRBJ2-3, with 12 bases that match TRBD2. This CDR3 has 15 amino acids. The V gene's germline CDR1 is MDHEN and CDR2 SYDVKM. After removal of 5 bases from V and 2 bases from J, the junction contained 2 bases not matched to a gene. The CDR3 spells CASSTSGGNTDTQYF. The CDR3 nucleotides are TGTGCCAGCAGTACTAGCGGGGGGAACACAGATACGCAGTATTTT.

The CDR3 loop reads CASSPLGQLKNTEAFF. The DNA of the CDR3 is TGTGCCAGCAGCCCCCTGGGACAGCTAAAAAACACTGAAGCTTTCTTT. This chain connects TRBV5-6 to TRBJ1-1, with 7 bases aligning to TRBD1. The CDR3 covers 16 residues. Germline CDR1 is SGHDT and CDR2 is YYEEEE. V lost 4 bases and J lost 2; bases outside the gene matches: 11.

The chain is built from TRBV14 and TRBJ1-1, with 9 bases that match TRBD1. The CDR3 has 15 amino acids. The germline V gene has CDR1 SGHDN and CDR2 FVKESK. V trimming: 1 base; J trimming: 7 bases; junction bases outside the gene matches: 7. CDR3 coding DNA: TGTGCCAGCAGCCAAGGCCGGACAGGGGTCAGTGAAGCTTTCTTT. This translates into CASSQGRTGVSEAFF.

The chain employs TRBV9 and TRBJ1-1; D is unclear. From germline, CDR1 is SGDLS and CDR2 YYNGEE. The CDR3 is 15 residues long. V gave up 0 bases and J gave up 4 bases, with 13 bases separating them. The CDR3 DNA follows: TGTGCCAGCAGCGTAGCTCTCGAACGGGGCACTGAAGCTTTCTTT. Encoded protein: CASSVALERGTEAFF. Full variable domain (rest looked up from reference TRBV9 and TRBJ1-1): DSGVTQTPKHLITATGQRVTLRCSPRSGDLSVYWYQQSLDQGLQFLIQYYNGEERAKGNILERFSAQQFPDLHSELNLSSLELGDSALYFCASSVALERGTEAFFGQGTRLTVV.

V and J are TRBV12-3 or TRBV12-4 and TRBJ1-1, with TRBD1 identical over 9 bases. The CDR3 sequence is 12 residues long. V dropped 6 bases and J dropped 10; count of bases not matched to a gene: 6. The CDR3 nucleotides read TGTGCCAGCAGCCGGGACAGGGAAGGAGCTTTCTTT. The encoded protein is CASSRDREGAFF.

The chain links TRBV28 to TRBJ1-4; D uncertain. CDR3 length: 11 residues. Trimming shortened V by 4 bases and J by 8 bases, and 5 bases separated the two germline ends. Germline V gene lookup returns CDR1 MDHEN and CDR2 SYDVKM. The CDR3 protein is CASSSQEKLFF. The CDR3 nucleotides are TGTGCCAGCAGTTCTCAGGAAAAACTGTTTTTT. The full variable domain, with the rest looked up from reference TRBV28 and TRBJ1-4, is DVKVTQSSRYLVKRTGEKVFLECVQDMDHENMFWYRQDPGLGLRLIYFSYDVKMKEKGDIPEGYSVSREKKERFSLILESASTNQTSMYLCASSSQEKLFFGSGTQLSVL.

The chain couples TRBV7-2 to TRBJ1-4, with 12 positions matching TRBD1. J lost 7 bases, V lost 3 bases, and 6 bases had no gene match. The CDR3 is 16 residues long. Germline CDR1 is SGHTA and CDR2 is FQGNSA. CDR3 nucleotides: TGTGCCAGCAGCTTTAGGGACAGGGGGCCGAGTGAAAAACTGTTTTTT. Translating it yields CASSFRDRGPSEKLFF.

This chain uses TRBV11-3 with TRBJ1-3; D gene unclear. V was pared by 0 bases and J by 5 bases, with 8 bases between. This CDR3 spans 14 amino acids. CDR1 and CDR2 (germline): SGHNT, YENEEA. The CDR3 region is CASSLDWARNTIYF. CDR3 nucleotide sequence: TGTGCCAGCAGCTTAGATTGGGCGCGAAACACCATATATTTT.

This clone was counted once. The chain has TRBV28 and TRBJ1-5; TRBD1 is a possible D gene (6 bases). This CDR3 region has 15 residues. Germline assignment: CDR1 MDHEN and CDR2 SYDVKM. V lost 8 bases to trimming and J lost 6 bases, with 20 bases between them. The CDR3 loop reads CASAVSRGAAQPQHF. CDR3 in DNA: TGTGCCAGCGCCGTTTCTCGGGGGGCGGCTCAGCCCCAGCATTTT.

The chain carries TRBV28 and TRBJ2-4, with 7 nucleotides matching TRBD2. From germline, CDR1 is MDHEN and CDR2 SYDVKM. The CDR3 runs 15 residues. The junction had 2 bases not matched to a gene; V was cut back by 3 bases and J by 0 bases. The CDR3 region is CASSLSGGAKNIQYF. The CDR3, as DNA: TGTGCCAGCAGTTTGTCGGGGGGAGCCAAAAACATTCAGTACTTC.

CDR3 DNA sequence: TGTGCCAGCAGCCCCCGGGACATGAGCTCCTACGAGCAGTACTTC. It specifies CASSPRDMSSYEQYF. The rearrangement links TRBV9 to TRBJ2-7; a possible D gene is TRBD1 (6 bases). The length of the CDR3 is 15 residues. Trimming removed 4 bases from V and 0 bases from J, with 14 bases in between. Germline assignment: CDR1 SGDLS and CDR2 YYNGEE.

The genes are TRBV5-4 and TRBJ2-7; 11 nucleotides align to TRBD2. CDR3 size: 15 residues. Germline lookup yields CDR1 SGHNT and CDR2 YYREEE (reference sequence). With V trimmed by 4 bases and J by 5 bases, 8 bases remained unmatched. The CDR3 coding sequence is TGTGCCAGCAGCCTTACTAGCGGGAGTAGGAACGAGCAGTACTTC. This codes for CASSLTSGSRNEQYF.

This chain connects TRBV19 to TRBJ1-1; no clear D. This CDR3 has 13 residues. V lost 5 bases and J 3 bases, leaving 10 bases between the germline ends. The V gene's germline CDR1 is LNHDA and CDR2 SQIVND (reference sequence). The CDR3 DNA is TGTGCCAGTAGTTCGCAACGGGACACTGAAGCTTTCTTT. It is translated as CASSSQRDTEAFF.

The chain links TRBV6-5 to TRBJ2-5; D may be TRBD2 (6 bases). Germline-derived CDR1 and CDR2 are MNHEY and SVGAGI. CDR3 length: 13 amino acids. The V and J ends lost 5 bases and 5 bases respectively, with 12 bases between them. Written as DNA, the CDR3 is TGTGCCAGCAGTCGGGGGTGGTCCGAGACCCAGTACTTC. It translates to CASSRGWSETQYF.